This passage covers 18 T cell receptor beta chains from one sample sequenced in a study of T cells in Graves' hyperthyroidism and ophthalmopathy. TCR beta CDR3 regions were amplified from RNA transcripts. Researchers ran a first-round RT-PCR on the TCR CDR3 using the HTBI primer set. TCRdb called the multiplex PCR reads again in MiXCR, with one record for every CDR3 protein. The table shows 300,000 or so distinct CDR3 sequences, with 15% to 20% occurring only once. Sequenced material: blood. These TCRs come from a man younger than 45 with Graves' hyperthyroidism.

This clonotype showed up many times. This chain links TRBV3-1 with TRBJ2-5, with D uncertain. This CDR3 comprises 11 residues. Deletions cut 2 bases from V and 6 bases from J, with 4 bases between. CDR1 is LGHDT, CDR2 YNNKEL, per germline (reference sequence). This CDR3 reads CASSQYQTQYF. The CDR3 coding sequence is TGTGCCAGCAGCCAATATCAGACCCAGTACTTC.

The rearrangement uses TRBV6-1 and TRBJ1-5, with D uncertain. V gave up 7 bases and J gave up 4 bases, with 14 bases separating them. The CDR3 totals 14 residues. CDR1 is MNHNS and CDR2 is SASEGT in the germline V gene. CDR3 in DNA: TGTGCCAGCACACTAGAACCGGCTAATCAGCCCCAGCATTTT. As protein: CASTLEPANQPQHF.

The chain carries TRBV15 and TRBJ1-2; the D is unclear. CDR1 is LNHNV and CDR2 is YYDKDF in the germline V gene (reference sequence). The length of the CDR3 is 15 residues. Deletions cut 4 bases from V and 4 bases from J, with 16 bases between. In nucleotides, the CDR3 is TGTGCCACCAGCATTACCCGCCTGACACTCTATGGCTACACCTTC. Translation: CATSITRLTLYGYTF.

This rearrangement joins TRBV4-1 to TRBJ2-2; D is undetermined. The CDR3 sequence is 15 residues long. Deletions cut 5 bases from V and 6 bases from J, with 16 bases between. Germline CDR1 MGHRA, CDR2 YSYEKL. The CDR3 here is CASSFPIGRPGELFF. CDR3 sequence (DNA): TGCGCCAGCAGCTTCCCTATTGGGCGCCCCGGGGAGCTGTTTTTT.

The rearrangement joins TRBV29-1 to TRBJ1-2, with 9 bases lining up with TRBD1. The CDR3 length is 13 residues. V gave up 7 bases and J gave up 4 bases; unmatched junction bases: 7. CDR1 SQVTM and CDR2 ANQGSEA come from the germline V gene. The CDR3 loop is CSARTGATYGYTF. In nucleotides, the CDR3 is TGCAGCGCCCGGACAGGGGCGACCTATGGCTACACCTTC.

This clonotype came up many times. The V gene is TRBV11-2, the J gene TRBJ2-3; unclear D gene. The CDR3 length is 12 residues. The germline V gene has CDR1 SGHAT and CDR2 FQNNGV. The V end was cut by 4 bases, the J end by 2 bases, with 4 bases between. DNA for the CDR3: TGTGCCAGCAGCTGGACCACAGATACGCAGTATTTT. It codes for CASSWTTDTQYF.

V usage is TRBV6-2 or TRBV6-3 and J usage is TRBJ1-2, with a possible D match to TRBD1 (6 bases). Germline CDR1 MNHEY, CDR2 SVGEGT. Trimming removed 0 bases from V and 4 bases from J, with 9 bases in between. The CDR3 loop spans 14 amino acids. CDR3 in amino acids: CASSYSTRGYGYTF. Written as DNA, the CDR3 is TGTGCCAGCAGTTACTCGACCAGGGGCTATGGCTACACCTTC.

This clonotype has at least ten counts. The CDR3 region is CASSEEFWDGYTF. The DNA of the CDR3 is TGTGCCAGCAGTGAAGAGTTTTGGGACGGCTACACCTTC. The chain has TRBV6-1 and TRBJ1-2; a weak D match, TRBD1 (5 bases). This CDR3 is built from 13 residues. Trimming removed 1 base at V and 8 bases at J, with 11 bases between. Germline lookup yields CDR1 MNHNS and CDR2 SASEGT.

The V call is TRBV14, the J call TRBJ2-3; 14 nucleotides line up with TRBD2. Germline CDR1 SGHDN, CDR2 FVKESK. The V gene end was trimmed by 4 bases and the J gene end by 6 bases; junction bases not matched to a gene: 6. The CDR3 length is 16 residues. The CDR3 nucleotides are TGTGCCAGCAGCCGACTAGCGGGAGGGTCCATGGATACGCAGTATTTT. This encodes CASSRLAGGSMDTQYF.

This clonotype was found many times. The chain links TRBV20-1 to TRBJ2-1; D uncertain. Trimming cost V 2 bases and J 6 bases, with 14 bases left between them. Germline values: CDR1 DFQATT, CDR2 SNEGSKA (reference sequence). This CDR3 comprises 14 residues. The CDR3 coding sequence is TGCAGTGCTAGACTGATGCGAGCCCTCAATGAGCAGTTCTTC. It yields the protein CSARLMRALNEQFF.

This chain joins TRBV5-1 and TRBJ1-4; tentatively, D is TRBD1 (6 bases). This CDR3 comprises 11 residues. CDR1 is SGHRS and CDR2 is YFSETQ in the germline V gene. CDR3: CAQRRGGELFF. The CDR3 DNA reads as TGCGCTCAACGACGAGGGGGAGAACTGTTTTTT. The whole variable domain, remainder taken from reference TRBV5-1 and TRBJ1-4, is KAGVTQTPRYLIKTRGQQVTLSCSPISGHRSVSWYQQTPGQGLQFLFEYFSETQRNKGNFPGRFSGRQFSNSRSEMNVSTLELGDSALYLCAQRRGGELFFGSGTQLSVL.

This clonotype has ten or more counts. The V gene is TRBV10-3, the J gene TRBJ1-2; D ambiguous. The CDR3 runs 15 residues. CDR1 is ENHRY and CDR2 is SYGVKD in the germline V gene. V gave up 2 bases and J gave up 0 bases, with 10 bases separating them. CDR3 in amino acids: CAISEPLPSNYGYTF. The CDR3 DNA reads TGTGCCATCAGTGAGCCCCTCCCATCTAACTATGGCTACACCTTC.

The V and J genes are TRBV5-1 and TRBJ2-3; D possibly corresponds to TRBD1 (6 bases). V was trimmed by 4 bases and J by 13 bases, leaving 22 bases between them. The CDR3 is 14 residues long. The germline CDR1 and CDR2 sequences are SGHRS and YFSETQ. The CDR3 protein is CASSGTGIQLGEYF. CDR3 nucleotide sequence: TGCGCCAGCAGCGGAACAGGGATCCAACTGGGGGAGTATTTT.

The chain's CDR3 is CASSLDTRDNSGNTIYF. For the CDR3, the DNA is TGTGCCAGCAGCTTAGATACAAGGGACAACTCTGGAAACACCATATATTTT. This chain links TRBV7-2 with TRBJ1-3; D is perhaps TRBD1 (6 bases). CDR3 size: 17 residues. The germline gives CDR1 SGHTA, CDR2 FQGNSA. V lost 1 base and J lost 0, with 13 bases in between. Full variable domain (missing parts from reference TRBV7-2 and TRBJ1-3): GAGVSQSPSNKVTEKGKDVELRCDPISGHTALYWYRQSLGQGLEFLIYFQGNSAPDKSGLPSDRFSAERTGGSVSTLTIQRTQQEDSAVYLCASSLDTRDNSGNTIYFGEGSWLTVV.

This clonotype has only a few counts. CDR3 residues: CASSPPQGSYTF. CDR3 DNA sequence: TGTGCCAGCAGCCCCCCACAGGGTAGCTACACCTTC. This chain uses TRBV7-9 with TRBJ1-2; tentatively, D is TRBD1 (6 bases). This CDR3 has 12 amino acids. Deletions cut 5 bases from V and 9 bases from J, with 13 bases between. Germline assignment: CDR1 SEHNR and CDR2 FQNEAQ (reference sequence).

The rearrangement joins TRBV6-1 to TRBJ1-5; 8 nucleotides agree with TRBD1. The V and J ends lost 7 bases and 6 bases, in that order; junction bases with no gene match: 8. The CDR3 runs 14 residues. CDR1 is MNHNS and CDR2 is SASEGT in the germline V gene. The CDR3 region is CASKPQGALQPQHF. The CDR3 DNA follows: TGTGCCAGCAAACCCCAGGGGGCCCTTCAGCCCCAGCATTTT.

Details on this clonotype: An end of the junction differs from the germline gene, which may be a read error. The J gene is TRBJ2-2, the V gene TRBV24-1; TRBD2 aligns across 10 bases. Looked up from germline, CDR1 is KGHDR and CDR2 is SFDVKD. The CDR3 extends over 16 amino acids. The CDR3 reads CVTSDGGLADTGELFF. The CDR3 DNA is TGTGTCACCAGTGATGGAGGACTAGCGGACACCGGGGAGCTGTTTTTT.

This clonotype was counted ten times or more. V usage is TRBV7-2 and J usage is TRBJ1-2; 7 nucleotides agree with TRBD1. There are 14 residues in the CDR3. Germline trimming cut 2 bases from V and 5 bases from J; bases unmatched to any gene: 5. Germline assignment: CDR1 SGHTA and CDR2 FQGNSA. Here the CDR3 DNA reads TGTGCCAGCAGCTTACGGGGACAGCCTTATGGCTACACCTTC. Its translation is CASSLRGQPYGYTF.